Included here is one T cell receptor beta chain sequence, with context. The sample originates from a study of blood T cell repertoires in COVID-19. Study-wide context: PBMCs, B-cell-depleted T cells, or T cells provided the cDNA or gDNA that made up the material.

The V segment lost 5 bases and the J segment 0 bases; nucleotides outside the gene matches: 8. The germline gives CDR1 SGHTA, CDR2 FQGNSA. This CDR3 region has 17 residues. Original methodology: Amplified reference gene primers provided the basis for estimating nucleated cell counts. Here immunoSEQ multiplex PCR was the method, and the copy in TCRdb shows in-frame clones only, minus some. V and J calls and clone size are those listed in that table; D and trimming were worked out from the DNA. The table lists some 80,000 clones, roughly 90% of them singletons. This chain links TRBV7-2 with TRBJ1-2; TRBD1 matches 11 bases. The material sequenced was peripheral blood. The receptor was derived from a human donor in a cohort sampled during active COVID-19. DNA of the CDR3: TGTGCCAGCAGCCTCGGGGACAGGGGGAAAGCTAACTATGGCTACACCTTC. Translating gives CASSLGDRGKANYGYTF. The full variable domain, with the rest looked up from reference TRBV7-2 and TRBJ1-2, is GAGVSQSPSNKVTEKGKDVELRCDPISGHTALYWYRQSLGQGLEFLIYFQGNSAPDKSGLPSDRFSAERTGGSVSTLTIQRTQQEDSAVYLCASSLGDRGKANYGYTFGSGTRLTVV.